Given below is one TCR beta chain in context. This clone was recorded once. Its antigen is unknown. No qualities accompany the bases; no much larger clone lies one base away. The data stem from a study of OX40 agonist ivuxolimab in advanced cancers. General notes on the study: The costimulatory receptor OX40 (CD134) was targeted by ivuxolimab, a fully human IgG2 agonistic monoclonal antibody. Intravenous ivuxolimab was administered to patients every 2 weeks at six dose levels: 0.01, 0.1, 0.3, 1.5, 3 and 10 mg/kg. Of the approximately 50 patients in dose escalation, about 19 had hepatocellular carcinoma, roughly 15 had melanoma, 9 had renal cell carcinoma and 9 had head and neck cancer. In the dose-escalation cohort, around four fifths of patients were male, and the mean age was about 55 years, with a range of about 23 to 85. Prior anti-PD-1, anti-PD-L1 or anti-CTLA-4 therapy was permitted, and checkpoint inhibitors had been received by 30% to 40% of dose-escalation patients. Partial responses occurred in three dose-escalation patients: two with cutaneous melanoma and one with hepatocellular carcinoma. Peripheral TCRbeta sequencing aimed to test whether ivuxolimab altered TCR sequence diversity and caused clonal T-cell expansion. The monotherapy dose-escalation portion (N of about 50 patients) of the phase I ivuxolimab trial is reported in the paper. What the authors observed across the whole study: After ivuxolimab, expanded clones were on average more numerous among CD8+ T cells than among CD4+ T cells. Partial responders in the 0.1-3.0 mg/kg groups had among the lowest normalized peripheral clonal expansion, especially among CD8+ T cells. Low levels of normalized T-cell clonal expansion were also seen in some patients who did not respond. Antigen specificity was not determined for the clonally expanded peripheral T cells. At doses of 0.1 to 3.0 mg/kg, clonal expansion of both CD4+ and CD8+ T cells in blood was seen between baseline and week 6.

Genomic DNA was isolated from the sorted cells so that the TCRbeta CDR3 region could be sequenced. The immunoSEQ Assay was used to sequence the TCRbeta CDR3 regions. In its TCRdb copy, this immuneACCESS table keeps in-frame sequences only and misses some clones. Where compared with another copy, unresolved V genes explain less than half of these, and the others have no known cause. This sample lists tens of thousands of clones; about 73% were detected once. Around 15% of the sample belongs to the ten largest clones. Patients with a history of autoimmune disease or receiving systemic immunosuppression were excluded from the trial. In every dose cohort, peripheral blood was drawn for TCR sequencing at baseline, cycle 4 day 1, and cycle 7 day 1. Samples came from an open-label, multicenter, first-in-human phase I dose-escalation trial of ivuxolimab. The trial enrolled adults with locally advanced or metastatic head and neck squamous cell, hepatocellular, melanoma or renal cell carcinoma. Before TCR sequencing, CD4+ and CD8+ T cells were separately sorted from peripheral blood.

Counted from cysteine to phenylalanine, this CDR3 has 16 amino acids. The read is trimmed to its CDR3 DNA, 48 bases read in frame from base 1. The germline V gene sets CDR1 to SGHRS and CDR2 to YFSETQ. V loses 3 bases at its end and J loses 0 bases; junction bases beyond the gene matches: 5. This sequence originates from an adult with an advanced solid tumor such as melanoma, head and neck, liver or kidney cancer. The source material was CD4+ or CD8+ T cells sorted from blood, sampled in a trial of the OX40 agonist ivuxolimab. The sequence is built from TRBV5-1 and TRBJ2-2; a stretch of 7 junction bases matches TRBD1. The CDR3 in this case is CASSSRTGTNTGELFF. The DNA sequence reads TGCGCCAGCAGCTCAAGGACAGGAACGAACACCGGGGAGCTGTTTTTT.